The clone carrying this T cell receptor (beta chain) was seen repeatedly, ten times or more. The antigen is unknown. For ophthalmopathy patients, the Clinical Activity Score was at least 3 and the NOSPECS grade at least 4; duration was under 3 months. Trimming took 6 bases from V and 8 from J, leaving 19 bases between them. There are 14 residues in the CDR3. The sample originates from a study of T cells in Graves' hyperthyroidism and ophthalmopathy. Broader study findings: Stable hyperthyroidism was told apart from ophthalmopathy by a model built on 13 V-J features. Also found in blood were most expanded thyroid clonotypes above 0.001.

Amplification targeted TCR beta CDR3 regions from RNA transcripts. HTBI primers drove first-round RT-PCR of the TCR CDR3. One entry per CDR3 protein results from TCRdb running MiXCR on the multiplex PCR reads. The table shows 200,000 to 300,000 distinct CDR3 sequences, with approximately 23% occurring only once. Sequences were obtained from blood. This chain connects TRBV12-3 or TRBV12-4 to TRBJ1-2; D uncertain. The TCR originated in a woman aged 40 to 55 with Graves' ophthalmopathy. The CDR3 here is CASSLRRLGFGYTF. CDR3 DNA sequence: TGTGCCAGCAGCCTAAGGCGGTTGGGATTCGGCTACACCTTC.